This TCR beta chain was retrieved from a study of blood T cell repertoires in COVID-19. In the authors' methods: Reference gene primer amplification yielded estimated nucleated cell counts. The method was immunoSEQ multiplex PCR; TCRdb's version includes in-frame clones alone and lacks a portion of them. V and J calls and clone size are those listed in that table; D and trimming were worked out from the DNA. The sample records more than 95,000 clones, roughly 82% being singletons. This CDR3 spans 15 amino acids. The J segment lost 3 bases and the V segment lost 2 bases, leaving 3 bases of the junction unmatched.

The sequenced sample consisted of peripheral blood. The chain carries TRBV6-7 and TRBJ1-2, with 10 positions matching TRBD1. TRBV6-7 is an ORF, with its function uncertain. The receptor comes from a man aged 55-75 years with acute or convalescent COVID-19. The DNA for the CDR3 is TGTGCCAGCAGTTACCCGGACAGGGGGGACTATGGCTACACCTTC. Protein product: CASSYPDRGDYGYTF.